One and the same sample provided the 15 T cell receptor beta chains below, sequenced in a study of cytomegalovirus exposure and HLA in healthy donors. The PCR made use of 60 Vbeta and 13 Jbeta primers. Assay: immunoSEQ multiplex PCR; the TCRdb copy retains only in-frame clones and omits some. Of approximately 70,000 clones in the sample, around three quarters were seen once. The sample taken for sequencing was PBMCs. Receptors originate from a woman aged 50 to 60 in good health and CMV-seropositive.

J is TRBJ1-5 and V is TRBV9, with D perhaps TRBD1 (5 bases). The CDR3 spans 15 residues. Germline V gene sequence: CDR1 SGDLS, CDR2 YYNGEE. V was pared by 4 bases and J by 4 bases, with 15 bases between. The CDR3 DNA sequence: TGTGCCAGCAGCCCCCACGGGGGACTTAATCAGCCCCAGCATTTT. It codes for CASSPHGGLNQPQHF.

The chain joins TRBV6-5 to TRBJ2-1; D perhaps matches TRBD2 (5 bases). Trimming removed 2 bases from V and 0 bases from J, with 11 bases in between. Germline V gene lookup returns CDR1 MNHEY and CDR2 SVGAGI. The CDR3 runs to 16 residues. Written as DNA, the CDR3 is TGTGCCAGCAGTTACAGGAGGCCAGGCTCCTACAATGAGCAGTTCTTC. It encodes CASSYRRPGSYNEQFF.

The chain is built from TRBV6-1 and TRBJ1-2; tentatively, D is TRBD1 (5 bases). Trimming removed 0 bases from V and 4 bases from J, with 15 bases in between. CDR1 and CDR2 from the germline V gene are MNHNS and SASEGT. This CDR3 contains 16 residues. The DNA of the CDR3 is TGTGCCAGCAGTGAAGCGGTTCGGGGACTTCCCTATGGCTACACCTTC. Amino acids: CASSEAVRGLPYGYTF.

The rearrangement joins TRBV6-5 to TRBJ2-1; D is possibly TRBD2 (6 bases). The germline CDR1 and CDR2 sequences are MNHEY and SVGAGI. Deletions cut 0 bases from V and 9 bases from J, with 9 bases between. This CDR3 is 13 amino acids long. CDR3 sequence: CASSYSRELEQFF. DNA of the CDR3: TGTGCCAGCAGTTACTCACGGGAGCTTGAGCAGTTCTTC.

V usage is TRBV4-2 and J usage is TRBJ2-3; 7 bases agree with TRBD2. Per the germline V gene, CDR1 is LGHNA and CDR2 is YNFKEQ. The CDR3 consists of 17 residues. Germline trimming cut 0 bases from V and 4 bases from J; bases unmatched to any gene: 10. Written as DNA, the CDR3 is TGTGCCAGCAGCCAAGATAGGTTCGAGGGAGGGGCAGATACGCAGTATTTT. Its protein product is CASSQDRFEGGADTQYF.

The chain couples TRBV9 to TRBJ2-3; 10 nucleotides align to TRBD2. The junction had 20 bases not matched to a gene; V was cut back by 0 bases and J by 4 bases. CDR1 SGDLS and CDR2 YYNGEE come from the germline V gene. The CDR3 length is 21 residues. The CDR3: CASSVEVFTSGKSLGADTQYF. In DNA form, the CDR3 reads TGTGCCAGCAGCGTAGAGGTTTTCACTAGCGGGAAGTCCTTGGGAGCAGATACGCAGTATTTT.

V is TRBV25-1 and J is TRBJ1-4, with D perhaps TRBD1 (5 bases). V was shortened by 3 bases and J by 5 bases, with 10 bases between the two germline ends. Germline CDR1 reads MGHDK; CDR2 reads SYGVNS. The CDR3 loop spans 14 amino acids. The DNA for the CDR3 is TGTGCCAGCAGTGAGCCAGGGCGGAATGAAAAACTGTTTTTT. Amino acids: CASSEPGRNEKLFF.

The chain uses TRBV6-5 and TRBJ1-4; 9 bases match TRBD1. V dropped 5 bases and J dropped 5; count of bases not matched to a gene: 6. Germline CDR1 and CDR2: MNHEY and SVGAGI. CDR3 length: 15 amino acids. The CDR3 nucleotides are TGTGCCAGCAGTCGGACAGGGGATTGGAATGAAAAACTGTTTTTT. This sequence encodes CASSRTGDWNEKLFF.

The rearrangement links TRBV27 to TRBJ1-3; 8 nucleotides align to TRBD1. The CDR3 is 16 amino acids. Germline CDR1 and CDR2: MNHEY and SMNVEV (reference sequence). Unmatched junction bases numbered 11, after V lost 6 bases and J lost 4 bases. The CDR3, as DNA: TGTGCCAGCAGCACCGGGACAGGTGGATACGGAAACACCATATATTTT. Its translation: CASSTGTGGYGNTIYF.

This chain connects TRBV7-9 to TRBJ1-1, with 7 bases aligning to TRBD1. The ends lost 2 bases at V and 2 bases at J; junction bases unmatched: 5. CDR1 SEHNR and CDR2 FQNEAQ come from the germline V gene (reference sequence). The length of the CDR3 is 15 residues. The CDR3 nucleotides are TGTGCCAGCAGCTTACAGACAGGGCTTAACACTGAAGCTTTCTTT. The encoded protein is CASSLQTGLNTEAFF.

V gene TRBV9 combines with J gene TRBJ2-7; D perhaps matches TRBD2 (6 bases). There are 15 residues in the CDR3. With 0 bases removed from V and 6 bases from J, the gap between germline ends came to 16 bases. CDR1 is SGDLS and CDR2 is YYNGEE in the germline V gene. CDR3: CASSVVEGTPGEQYF. CDR3 DNA sequence: TGTGCCAGCAGCGTAGTGGAGGGAACTCCGGGCGAGCAGTACTTC.

This clone was detected a few times. CDR3 nucleotides: TGTGCCAGCAGCCCCGCCGGACTAGCGGGGGTACAAGAGACCCAGTACTTC. Translated, it gives CASSPAGLAGVQETQYF. The chain uses TRBV7-8 and TRBJ2-5, with 13 positions matching TRBD2. This CDR3 is 17 amino acids long. Germline V gene lookup returns CDR1 SGHVS and CDR2 FQNEAQ. With V trimmed by 5 bases and J by 2 bases, 8 bases remained unmatched.

The chain links TRBV4-3 to TRBJ1-4; TRBD1 matches at 9 bases. This CDR3 contains 14 residues. The germline V gene has CDR1 LGHNA and CDR2 YSLEER. The V segment lost 4 bases and the J segment 7 bases; nucleotides outside the gene matches: 4. CDR3 sequence: CASSPTGGSEKLFF. The CDR3 nucleotides are TGCGCCAGCAGCCCGACAGGGGGTTCTGAAAAACTGTTTTTT.

The chain is built from TRBV9 and TRBJ2-2; 9 bases fit TRBD1. The V gene's germline CDR1 is SGDLS and CDR2 YYNGEE. The CDR3 is 14 amino acids. V was clipped by 4 bases and J by 6 bases; unmatched bases: 4. The CDR3 region is CASSPRQGAGELFF. The CDR3 DNA reads TGTGCCAGCAGCCCGCGACAGGGGGCCGGGGAGCTGTTTTTT.

The DNA for the CDR3 is TGTGCCAGCAGTTCGGGACAGGGCTATCGCTATGGCTACACCTTC. This gives the protein CASSSGQGYRYGYTF. The genes are TRBV6-5 and TRBJ1-2, with 9 bases identical to TRBD1. The germline V gene has CDR1 MNHEY and CDR2 SVGAGI. The CDR3 is 15 residues long. The J segment lost 4 bases and the V segment lost 4 bases, leaving 7 bases of the junction unmatched.